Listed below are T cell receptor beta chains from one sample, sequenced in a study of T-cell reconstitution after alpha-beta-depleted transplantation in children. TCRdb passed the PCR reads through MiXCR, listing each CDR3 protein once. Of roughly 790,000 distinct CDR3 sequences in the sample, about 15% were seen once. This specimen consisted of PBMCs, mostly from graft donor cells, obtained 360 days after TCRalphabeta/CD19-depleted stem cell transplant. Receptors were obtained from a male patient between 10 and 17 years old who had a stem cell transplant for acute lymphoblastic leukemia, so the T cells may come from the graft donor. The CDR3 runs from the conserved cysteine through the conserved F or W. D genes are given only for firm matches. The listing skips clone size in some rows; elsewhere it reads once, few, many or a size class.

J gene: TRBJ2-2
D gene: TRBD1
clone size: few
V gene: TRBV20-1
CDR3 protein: CSARGTGVTGELFF
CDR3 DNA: TGCAGTGCTAGAGGGACAGGGGTCACCGGGGAGCTGTTTTTT

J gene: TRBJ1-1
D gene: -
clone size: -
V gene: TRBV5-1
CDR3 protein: CASSLGARDKLLTGGTEAFF
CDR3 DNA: TGCGCCAGCAGCTTGGGGGCCCGGGACAAGTTACTAACGGGTGGCACTGAAGCTTTCTTT

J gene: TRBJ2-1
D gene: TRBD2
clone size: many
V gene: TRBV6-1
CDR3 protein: CASTQLAGGPHDEQFF
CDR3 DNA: TGTGCCAGCACCCAACTAGCGGGAGGGCCTCATGATGAGCAGTTCTTC

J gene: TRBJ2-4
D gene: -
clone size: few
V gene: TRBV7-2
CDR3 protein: CASSSSLSTWHIQYF
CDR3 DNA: TGTGCCAGCAGCTCCTCGCTATCCACCTGGCACATTCAGTACTTC

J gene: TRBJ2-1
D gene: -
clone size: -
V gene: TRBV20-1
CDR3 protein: CSARDPSRPRYSYNEQFF
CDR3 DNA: TGCAGTGCTAGAGATCCCAGCAGGCCCCGATACTCCTACAATGAGCAGTTCTTC

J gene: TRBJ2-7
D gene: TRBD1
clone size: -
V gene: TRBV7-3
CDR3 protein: CASSLAGTGTPYEQYF
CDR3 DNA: TGTGCCAGCAGTTTAGCCGGGACAGGGACCCCCTACGAGCAGTACTTC

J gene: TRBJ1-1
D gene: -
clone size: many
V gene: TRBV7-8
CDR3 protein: CASRSFPPNAEAFF
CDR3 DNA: TGTGCCAGCAGATCTTTTCCTCCAAACGCTGAAGCTTTCTTT

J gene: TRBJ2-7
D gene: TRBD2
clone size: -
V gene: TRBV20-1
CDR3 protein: CSASELAGPTYEQYF
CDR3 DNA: TGCAGTGCTAGCGAACTAGCGGGGCCTACCTACGAGCAGTACTTC

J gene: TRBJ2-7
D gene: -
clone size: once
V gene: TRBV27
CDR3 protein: CASSVGLGWGLPYEQYF
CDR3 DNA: TGTGCCAGCAGCGTAGGTCTTGGGTGGGGCCTCCCCTACGAGCAGTACTTC

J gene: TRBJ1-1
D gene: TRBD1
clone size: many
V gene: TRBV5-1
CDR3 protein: CASSSGQGTEAFF
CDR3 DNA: TGCGCCAGCAGCTCAGGACAGGGGACTGAAGCTTTCTTT

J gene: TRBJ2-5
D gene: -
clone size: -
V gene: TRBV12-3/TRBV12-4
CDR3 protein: CASSLIGSVETQYF
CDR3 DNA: TGTGCCAGCAGTTTAATCGGATCGGTTGAGACCCAGTACTTC

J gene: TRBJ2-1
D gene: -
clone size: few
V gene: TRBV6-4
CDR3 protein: CASSDPRANNEQFF
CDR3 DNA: TGTGCCAGCAGTGACCCTAGGGCAAACAATGAGCAGTTCTTC

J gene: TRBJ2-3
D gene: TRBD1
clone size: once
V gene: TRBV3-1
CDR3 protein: CATSQESNRGDTQYF
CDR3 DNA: TGTGCCACCAGCCAAGAATCAAACAGGGGGGATACGCAGTATTTT

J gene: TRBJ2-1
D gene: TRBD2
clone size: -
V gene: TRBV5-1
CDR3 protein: CASSPYLFGLAYNEQFF
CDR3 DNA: TGCGCCAGCAGCCCCTACCTCTTTGGACTAGCCTACAATGAGCAGTTCTTC

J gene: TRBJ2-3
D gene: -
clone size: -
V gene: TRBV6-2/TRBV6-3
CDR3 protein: CASKVRNRPKQYF
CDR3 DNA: TGTGCCAGCAAAGTTCGGAACCGACCTAAGCAGTATTTT

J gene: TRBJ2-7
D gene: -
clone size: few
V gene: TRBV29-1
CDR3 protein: CSVVKGHYYEQYF
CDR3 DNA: TGCAGCGTTGTAAAGGGACACTACTACGAGCAGTACTTC

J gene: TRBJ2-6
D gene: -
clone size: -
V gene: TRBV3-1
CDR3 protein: CASSQVSGANVLTF
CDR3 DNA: TGTGCCAGCAGCCAAGTCTCTGGGGCCAACGTCCTGACTTTC

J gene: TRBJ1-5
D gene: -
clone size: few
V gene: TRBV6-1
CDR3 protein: CASRPLEGLSNQPQHF
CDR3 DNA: TGTGCCAGCAGGCCACTGGAGGGGTTGAGCAATCAGCCCCAGCATTTT

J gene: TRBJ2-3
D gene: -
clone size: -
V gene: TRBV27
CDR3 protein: CASSLSRSTDTQYF
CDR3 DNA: TGTGCCAGCAGTTTATCCAGGAGCACAGATACGCAGTATTTT

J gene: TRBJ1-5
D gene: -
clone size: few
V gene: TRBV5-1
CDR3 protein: CASSLGPGYSNQPQHF
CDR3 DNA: TGCGCCAGCAGCTTGGGCCCGGGATATAGCAATCAGCCCCAGCATTTT

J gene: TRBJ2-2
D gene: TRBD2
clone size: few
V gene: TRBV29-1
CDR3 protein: CSVGKGLAGVTGELFF
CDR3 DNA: TGCAGCGTTGGGAAGGGACTAGCGGGAGTTACCGGGGAGCTGTTTTTT

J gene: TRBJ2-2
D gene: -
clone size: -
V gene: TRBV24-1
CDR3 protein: CATSGAQGWAGELFF
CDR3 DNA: TGTGCCACCAGTGGGGCCCAGGGATGGGCCGGGGAGCTGTTTTTT

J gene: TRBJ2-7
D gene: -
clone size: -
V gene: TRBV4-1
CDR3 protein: CASSQVLEARYEQYF
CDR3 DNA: TGCGCCAGCAGCCAAGTCCTAGAAGCACGGTACGAGCAGTACTTC

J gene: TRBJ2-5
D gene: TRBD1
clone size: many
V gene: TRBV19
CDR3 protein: CASRTGRETQYF
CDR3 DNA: TGTGCCAGTCGGACAGGGAGGGAGACCCAGTACTTC

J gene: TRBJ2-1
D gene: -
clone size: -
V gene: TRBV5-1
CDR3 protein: CASSLEGEIYNEQFF
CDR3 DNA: TGCGCCAGCAGCTTGGAGGGGGAAATTTACAATGAGCAGTTCTTC

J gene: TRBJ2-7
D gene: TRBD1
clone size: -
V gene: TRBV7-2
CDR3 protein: CASSLTGGQGKYF
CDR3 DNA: TGTGCCAGCAGCTTAACAGGGGGACAGGGCAAGTACTTC

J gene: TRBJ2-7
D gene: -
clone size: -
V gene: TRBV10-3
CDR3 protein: CAISERGGLHYEQYF
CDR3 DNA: TGTGCCATCAGTGAGAGGGGTGGGCTTCACTACGAGCAGTACTTC

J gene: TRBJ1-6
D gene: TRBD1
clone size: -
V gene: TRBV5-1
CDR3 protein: CASSPTGDRAYNSPLHF
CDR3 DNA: TGCGCCAGCAGTCCGACCGGGGACAGGGCCTATAATTCACCCCTCCACTTT

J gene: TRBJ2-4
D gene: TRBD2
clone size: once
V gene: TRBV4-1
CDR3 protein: CASSQPSGNLLAKNIQYF
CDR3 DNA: TGCGCCAGCAGCCAACCTAGCGGGAACCTTTTAGCCAAAAACATTCAGTACTTC

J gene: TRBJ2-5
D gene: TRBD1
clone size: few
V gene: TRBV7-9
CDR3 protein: CASSFWTGGQAQYF
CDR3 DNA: TGTGCCAGCAGCTTCTGGACAGGGGGGCAGGCCCAGTACTTC

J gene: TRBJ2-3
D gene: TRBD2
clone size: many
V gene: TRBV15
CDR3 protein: CATEPLLAGATDTQYF
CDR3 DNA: TGTGCCACCGAGCCCCTCCTAGCGGGGGCTACAGATACGCAGTATTTT

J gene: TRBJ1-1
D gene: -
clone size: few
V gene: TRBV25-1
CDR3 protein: CASSLQGFNTEAFF
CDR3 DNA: TGTGCCAGCAGCCTACAGGGTTTCAACACTGAAGCTTTCTTT

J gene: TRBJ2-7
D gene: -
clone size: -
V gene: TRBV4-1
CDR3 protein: CASSHPIQGVAYEQYF
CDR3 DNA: TGCGCCAGCAGCCATCCTATACAGGGAGTTGCCTACGAGCAGTACTTC

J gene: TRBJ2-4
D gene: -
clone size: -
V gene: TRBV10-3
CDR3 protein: CAISEFGRGPGGDIQYF
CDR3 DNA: TGTGCCATCAGTGAATTCGGGAGGGGCCCAGGGGGGGACATTCAGTACTTC

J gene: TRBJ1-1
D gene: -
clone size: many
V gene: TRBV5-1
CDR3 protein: CASSSRQYLNTEAFF
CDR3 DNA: TGCGCCAGCAGCTCCCGACAGTACCTGAACACTGAAGCTTTCTTT

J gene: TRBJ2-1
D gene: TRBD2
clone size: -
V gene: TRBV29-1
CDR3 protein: CSVDLAGGVNEQFF
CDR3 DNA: TGCAGCGTTGATCTAGCGGGAGGTGTCAATGAGCAGTTCTTC

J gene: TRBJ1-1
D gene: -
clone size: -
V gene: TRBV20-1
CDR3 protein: CSARAWAEMNTEAFF
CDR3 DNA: TGCAGTGCTAGAGCGTGGGCCGAGATGAACACTGAAGCTTTCTTT

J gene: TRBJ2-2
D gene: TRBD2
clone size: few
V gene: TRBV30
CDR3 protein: CAWSVRGLAGVTGELFF
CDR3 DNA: TGTGCCTGGAGTGTAAGGGGACTAGCGGGAGTCACCGGGGAGCTGTTTTTT

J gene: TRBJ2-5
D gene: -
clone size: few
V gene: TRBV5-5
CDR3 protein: CATGRQQETQYF
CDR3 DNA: TGTGCCACCGGGCGGCAGCAAGAGACCCAGTACTTC

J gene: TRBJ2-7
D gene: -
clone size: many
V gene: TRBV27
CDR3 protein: CASSLFANGEQYF
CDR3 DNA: TGTGCCAGCAGTTTATTTGCTAACGGGGAGCAGTACTTC

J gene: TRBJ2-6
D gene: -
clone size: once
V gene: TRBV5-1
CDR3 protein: CASSGGAAAGANVLTF
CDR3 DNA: TGCGCCAGCAGCGGCGGGGCCGCTGCTGGGGCCAACGTCCTGACTTTC

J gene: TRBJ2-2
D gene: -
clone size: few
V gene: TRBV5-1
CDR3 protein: CASSVGDTGELFF
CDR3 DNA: TGCGCCAGCAGTGTAGGGGACACCGGGGAGCTGTTTTTT

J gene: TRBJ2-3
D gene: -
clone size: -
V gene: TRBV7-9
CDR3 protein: CASSLDWLLLSYF
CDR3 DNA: TGTGCCAGCAGCTTAGATTGGCTCCTCTTGTCGTATTTT

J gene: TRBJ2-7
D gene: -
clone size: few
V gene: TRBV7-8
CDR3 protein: CASSLRRELYYEQYF
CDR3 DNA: TGTGCCAGCAGCTTACGGAGGGAGCTATACTACGAGCAGTACTTC

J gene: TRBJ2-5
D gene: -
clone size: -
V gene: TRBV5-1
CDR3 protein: CASHRGPQETQYF
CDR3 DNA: TGCGCCAGCCACCGAGGTCCTCAAGAGACCCAGTACTTC

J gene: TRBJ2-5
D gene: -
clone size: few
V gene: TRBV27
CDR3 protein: CASSPPDVGGETQYF
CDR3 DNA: TGTGCCAGCAGTCCCCCTGACGTGGGTGGGGAGACCCAGTACTTC

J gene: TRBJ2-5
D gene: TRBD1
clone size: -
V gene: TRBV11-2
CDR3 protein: CASSDRQGAAETQYF
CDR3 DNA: TGTGCCAGCAGCGATCGGCAGGGGGCCGCCGAGACCCAGTACTTC

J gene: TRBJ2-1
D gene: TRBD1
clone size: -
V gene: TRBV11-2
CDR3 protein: CASSFRDRNNEQFF
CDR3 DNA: TGTGCCAGCAGCTTCCGGGACAGGAACAATGAGCAGTTCTTC

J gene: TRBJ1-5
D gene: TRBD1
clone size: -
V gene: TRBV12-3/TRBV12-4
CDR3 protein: CASRQDRGLDQPQHF
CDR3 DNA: TGTGCCAGCAGACAAGACAGGGGCTTGGATCAGCCCCAGCATTTT

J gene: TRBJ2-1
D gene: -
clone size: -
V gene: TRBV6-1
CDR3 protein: CASTLSQIYDEQFF
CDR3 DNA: TGTGCCAGCACTCTCAGCCAGATTTACGATGAGCAGTTCTTC

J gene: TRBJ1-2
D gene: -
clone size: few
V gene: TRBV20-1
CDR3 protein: CSAPKVSGVRTYGYTF
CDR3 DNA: TGCAGTGCCCCAAAGGTTTCAGGGGTCCGTACCTATGGCTACACCTTC

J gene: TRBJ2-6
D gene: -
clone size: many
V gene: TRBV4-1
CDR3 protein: CASSQDENANVLTF
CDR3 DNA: TGCGCCAGCAGCCAAGATGAGAACGCCAACGTCCTGACTTTC

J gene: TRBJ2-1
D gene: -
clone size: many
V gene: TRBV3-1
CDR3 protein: CASSPMRAYNEQFF
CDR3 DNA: TGTGCCAGCAGCCCAATGAGGGCCTACAATGAGCAGTTCTTC

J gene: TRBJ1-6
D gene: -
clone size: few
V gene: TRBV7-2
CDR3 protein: CASSPRQTLHF
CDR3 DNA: TGTGCCAGCAGCCCCCGACAGACCCTCCACTTT

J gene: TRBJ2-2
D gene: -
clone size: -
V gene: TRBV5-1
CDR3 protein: CASSLVQETGELFF
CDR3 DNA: TGCGCCAGCAGCTTGGTACAAGAGACCGGGGAGCTGTTTTTT

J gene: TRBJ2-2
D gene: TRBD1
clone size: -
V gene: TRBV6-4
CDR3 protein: CASVPGQENTGELFF
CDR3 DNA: TGTGCCAGCGTCCCGGGACAGGAAAACACCGGGGAGCTGTTTTTT

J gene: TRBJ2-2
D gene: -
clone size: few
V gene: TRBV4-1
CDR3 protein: CASSHPSWGELFF
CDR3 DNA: TGCGCCAGCAGCCACCCCAGCTGGGGGGAGCTGTTTTTT

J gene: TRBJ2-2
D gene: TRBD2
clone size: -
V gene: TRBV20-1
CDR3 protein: CSARGGAGTSANTGELFF
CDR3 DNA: TGCAGTGCTAGAGGGGGGGCCGGGACTAGCGCGAACACCGGGGAGCTGTTTTTT

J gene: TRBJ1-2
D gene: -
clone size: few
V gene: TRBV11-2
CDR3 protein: CASSLAPDGVRDGYTF
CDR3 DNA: TGTGCCAGCAGCTTAGCACCGGACGGGGTAAGGGATGGCTACACCTTC

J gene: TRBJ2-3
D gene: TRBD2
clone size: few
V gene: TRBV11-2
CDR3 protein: CASSLVLAGEPVGTDTQYF
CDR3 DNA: TGTGCCAGCAGCTTGGTACTAGCGGGGGAGCCGGTTGGCACAGATACGCAGTATTTT